This is a list of T cell receptor beta chains from one sample in a study of cytotoxic CD8 clonotypes in ibrutinib-treated CLL. Measured with immunoSEQ multiplex PCR; TCRdb has only the in-frame clones, and not every one. The sample includes approximately 350,000 clones, 60% to 80% seen only once; the top ten take roughly 6.8%. The sample was PBMCs, taken after 36 months of ibrutinib treatment. All receptors derive from a human donor with chronic lymphocytic leukemia. Both conserved end residues are part of each CDR3. D genes are given only for firm matches. Size tells how often a clone was seen (once, few, many) or the class of an expanded clone, and some rows leave it out.

.,once,TRBJ1-6,TRBV27,TGTGCCAGCAGTTTTCCGGCCTCACCCCTCCACTTT,CASSFPASPLHF
TRBD1,.,TRBJ1-3,TRBV7-2,TGTGCCAGCAGCCGACTTGGACAGGGGGCGCGGGGAAACACCATATATTTT,CASSRLGQGARGNTIYF
TRBD1,.,TRBJ1-2,TRBV10-3,TGTGCCATCAGAAAAGGACAGGGAGGGTACTATGGCTACACCTTC,CAIRKGQGGYYGYTF
.,once,TRBJ2-4,TRBV10-2,TGCGCCAGCAGTGAAGGAGGGAAAAACATTCAGTACTTC,CASSEGGKNIQYF
TRBD1,.,TRBJ1-1,TRBV6-5,TGTGCCAGCAGTTACAGCGGACAGGGTAACACTGAAGCTTTCTTT,CASSYSGQGNTEAFF
.,.,TRBJ2-3,TRBV15,TGTGCCACCAGCAGAGATAGGGTCTCCACAGATACGCAGTATTTT,CATSRDRVSTDTQYF
.,.,TRBJ2-3,TRBV28,TGTGCCAGCAGTTTACCGTCAGAACTCACAGATACGCAGTATTTT,CASSLPSELTDTQYF
TRBD2,.,TRBJ2-3,TRBV9,TGTGCCAGCAGGGCTAGCGGGGCCACAGATACGCAGTATTTT,CASRASGATDTQYF
.,once,TRBJ2-7,TRBV7-9,TGTGCCAGCAGCTTAGATGTGGGGGACACCTACGAGCAGTACTTC,CASSLDVGDTYEQYF
.,.,TRBJ1-1,TRBV10-3,TGTGCCATCAGCGGGTCACCGAACACTGAAGCTTTCTTT,CAISGSPNTEAFF
.,.,TRBJ2-2,TRBV2,TGTGCCGGACGCAGGGACACCGGGGAGCTGTTTTTT,CAGRRDTGELFF
.,.,TRBJ2-1,TRBV9,TGTGCCAGCAGCGTAGAAGCGGTTCCCTACAATGAGCAGTTCTTC,CASSVEAVPYNEQFF
.,.,TRBJ1-5,TRBV4-3,TGCGCCAGCAGCCCGGGGACCCGGGGGGGTTATAGCAATCAGCCCCAGCATTTT,CASSPGTRGGYSNQPQHF
.,few,TRBJ1-4,TRBV6-5,TGTGCCAGCAGTTACTCGACCAGGAGAAATGAAAAACTGTTTTTT,CASSYSTRRNEKLFF
.,.,TRBJ2-5,TRBV5-1,TGCGCCAGCAGCGTTGGGATCTACCAAGAGACCCAGTACTTC,CASSVGIYQETQYF
TRBD2,.,TRBJ2-5,TRBV4-2,TGTGCCAGCAGCCAACTCCTGGGACTAGCGGGGGGGCCCTCCCAAGAGACCCAGTACTTC,CASSQLLGLAGGPSQETQYF
TRBD1,.,TRBJ2-4,TRBV29-1,TGCAGCGCTGGGACAGCCTCCAACATTCAGTACTTC,CSAGTASNIQYF
TRBD1,.,TRBJ1-2,TRBV7-8,TGTGCCAGCAGCTTAGGGACAGGGCTTACGGGGTATGGCTACACCTTC,CASSLGTGLTGYGYTF
TRBD2,once,TRBJ2-5,TRBV9,TGTGCCAGCAGCGTAGGTACGGGGGGACTTGCCCCTCGAAGGGAGACCCAGTACTTC,CASSVGTGGLAPRRETQYF
.,.,TRBJ1-2,TRBV27,TGTGCCAGCAGTTTATCAAGGATTAACTATGGCTACACCTTC,CASSLSRINYGYTF
TRBD2,.,TRBJ2-7,TRBV19,TGTGCCAGTAGTATAGCCGGGGGGGCCTACGAGCAGTACTTC,CASSIAGGAYEQYF
TRBD1,.,TRBJ2-7,TRBV18,TGTGCCAGCTTGGACAGGGGGAGTTACGAGCAGTACTTC,CASLDRGSYEQYF
.,.,TRBJ2-1,TRBV11-2,TGTGCCAGCAGCTTGGCCTCAGGTTCGATGCCCTACAATGAGCAGTTCTTC,CASSLASGSMPYNEQFF
.,.,TRBJ1-6,TRBV7-9,TGTGCCAGCAGCTTAGAGGTAGAAGCCCTCCACTTT,CASSLEVEALHF
TRBD1,few,TRBJ1-5,TRBV18,TGTGCCAGCTCACCACTAGGACAGGGGGCTCAGCCCCAGCATTTT,CASSPLGQGAQPQHF
.,.,TRBJ2-3,TRBV4-3,TGCGCCAGCAGCCAAGCAAGGGGGGCTAGCACAGATACGCAGTATTTT,CASSQARGASTDTQYF
TRBD1,.,TRBJ2-7,TRBV29-1,TGCAGCGCCCAGACAGGGGGGAGCTCCTACGAGCAGTACTTC,CSAQTGGSSYEQYF
TRBD1,few,TRBJ2-5,TRBV5-1,TGCGCCAGCAGCTTGGCCGGGACAGGGAAAGAGACCCAGTACTTC,CASSLAGTGKETQYF
TRBD1,.,TRBJ2-1,TRBV29-1,TGCAGCTGCACCGGGACAGGGTACAATGAGCAGTTCTTC,CSCTGTGYNEQFF